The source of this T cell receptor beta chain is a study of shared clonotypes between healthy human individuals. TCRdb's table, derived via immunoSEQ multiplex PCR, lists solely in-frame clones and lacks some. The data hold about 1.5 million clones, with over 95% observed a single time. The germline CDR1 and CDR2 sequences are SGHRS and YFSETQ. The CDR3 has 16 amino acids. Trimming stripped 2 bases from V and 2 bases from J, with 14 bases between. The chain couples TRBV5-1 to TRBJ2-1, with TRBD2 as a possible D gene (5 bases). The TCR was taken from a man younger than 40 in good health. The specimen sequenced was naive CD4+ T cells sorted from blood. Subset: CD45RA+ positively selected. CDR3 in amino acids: CASSLGLLRTYNEQFF. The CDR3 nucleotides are TGCGCCAGCAGCTTAGGACTCCTCCGAACCTACAATGAGCAGTTCTTC.